A selection of T cell receptor beta chains follows, all from one sample in a study of prognosis after radiotherapy for stage I lung cancer. TCRdb recomputed calls from the multiplex PCR reads with MiXCR, one row per CDR3 protein. The sample consists of around 21,000 distinct CDR3 sequences, 40% to 55% of them appearing once. The sequenced sample was PBMCs, obtained before or after stereotactic body radiation therapy (not recorded which). These receptors all come from a donor over 45 with non-small cell lung cancer. The CDR3 runs from the conserved cysteine through the conserved F or W. A D gene is named only where the DNA matches it firmly. A row's size may be missing; if present it is once, few, many or a size class.

TRBV2	TRBJ2-5	NA	many	CASKVQETQYF	TGTGCCAGCAAGGTACAAGAGACCCAGTACTTC
TRBV19	TRBJ1-6	NA	many	CASTFGSLGLNSPLHF	TGTGCCAGCACTTTTGGGAGTCTGGGTCTGAATTCACCCCTCCACTTT
TRBV6-2/TRBV6-3	TRBJ2-1	TRBD2	NA	CSSSYIGTSGRARNEQFF	TGTTCCAGCAGTTACATAGGGACTAGCGGTAGGGCCAGAAATGAGCAGTTCTTC
TRBV28	TRBJ2-7	TRBD1	NA	CASSSPGQGTYEQYF	TGTGCCAGCAGTTCGCCGGGACAGGGAACCTACGAGCAGTACTTC
TRBV7-2	TRBJ2-1	NA	few	CASSLAPGLSYNEQFF	TGTGCCAGCAGCTTAGCGCCGGGACTTAGCTACAATGAGCAGTTCTTC
TRBV6-2/TRBV6-3	TRBJ2-7	TRBD2	once	CASRGAGSYEQYF	TGTGCCAGCAGGGGAGCGGGGAGCTACGAGCAGTACTTC
TRBV20-1	TRBJ2-3	NA	many	CSAPGGGGTDTQYF	TGCAGTGCTCCAGGGGGGGGAGGCACAGATACGCAGTATTTT
TRBV5-1	TRBJ2-7	TRBD2	many	CASSLASGGGSYEQYF	TGCGCCAGCAGCTTGGCCTCTGGGGGAGGGAGTTACGAGCAGTACTTC
TRBV20-1	TRBJ2-3	TRBD2	many	CSAPGTSGSPTDTQYF	TGCAGTGCCCCCGGGACTAGCGGGAGCCCCACAGATACGCAGTATTTT
TRBV7-9	TRBJ2-1	TRBD2	many	CASSPSGRVSYNEQFF	TGTGCCAGCAGCCCCAGCGGGAGGGTCTCCTACAATGAGCAGTTCTTC
TRBV5-1	TRBJ2-2	TRBD2	medium-sized	CASSLLAGRGVGELFF	TGCGCCAGCAGCTTGCTGGCAGGGAGGGGAGTCGGGGAGCTGTTTTTT
TRBV28	TRBJ1-2	NA	NA	CASTKWGSLPGYTF	TGTGCCAGCACCAAATGGGGGTCGCTCCCTGGCTACACCTTC
TRBV2	TRBJ1-5	TRBD1	NA	CASRHGQGDGNQPQHF	TGTGCCAGCAGACACGGACAGGGGGACGGCAATCAGCCCCAGCATTTT
TRBV5-5	TRBJ1-5	TRBD1	many	CASSLRMDRGDQPQHF	TGTGCCAGCAGCTTACGTATGGACAGGGGGGATCAGCCCCAGCATTTT
TRBV19	TRBJ2-7	NA	medium-sized	CASSTTASYEQYF	TGTGCCAGTAGTACGACAGCGTCCTACGAGCAGTACTTC
TRBV7-6	TRBJ2-7	NA	many	CASSSRPGGEQYF	TGTGCCAGCAGCTCCAGACCAGGTGGGGAGCAGTACTTC
TRBV6-1	TRBJ2-6	NA	NA	CASSQGSGANVLTF	TGTGCCAGCAGCCAGGGCTCTGGGGCCAACGTCCTGACTTTC
TRBV6-1	TRBJ2-3	TRBD1	many	CASRGLGTDTDTQYF	TGTGCCAGCAGGGGCCTGGGGACAGACACAGATACGCAGTATTTT
TRBV6-1	TRBJ1-5	TRBD1	many	CASRPGGARGSQPQHF	TGTGCCAGCAGACCAGGGGGCGCGAGGGGTAGTCAGCCCCAGCATTTT
TRBV11-3	TRBJ2-5	NA	few	CASSLEGASLQETQYF	TGTGCCAGCAGCTTAGAGGGTGCGTCCCTCCAAGAGACCCAGTACTTC
TRBV2	TRBJ1-3	NA	many	CASSERFQGTGNTIYF	TGTGCCAGCAGTGAAAGGTTCCAGGGTACAGGAAACACCATATATTTT
TRBV20-1	TRBJ2-7	TRBD2	many	CSARALAEGYEQYF	TGCAGTGCTAGAGCCCTAGCGGAGGGCTACGAGCAGTACTTC
TRBV19	TRBJ2-7	TRBD2	NA	CASSIDPPGRASSYEQYF	TGTGCCAGTAGTATAGACCCACCCGGGAGGGCCTCCTCCTACGAGCAGTACTTC
TRBV2	TRBJ1-5	NA	NA	CASTQDASSNKPRHF	TGTGCCAGCACCCAGGACGCATCCAGCAATAAGCCCCGGCATTTT
TRBV10-2	TRBJ2-7	NA	NA	CASMWGDGLYEQYF	TGCGCCAGCATGTGGGGGGATGGTCTCTACGAGCAGTACTTC
TRBV5-1	TRBJ2-3	TRBD2	NA	CASPSRGGGTDTQYF	TGCGCCAGCCCCTCCCGGGGGGGGGGCACAGATACGCAGTATTTT
TRBV6-4	TRBJ2-3	NA	many	CASSRTGGLADTQYF	TGTGCCAGCAGTAGGACAGGAGGGCTGGCAGATACGCAGTATTTT